Below, one TCR beta chain is given with its context. Its antigen remains unknown. This record comes from a study of CXCR3-negative and CXCR3-positive naive CD8 T cells. General observations from the study: Partially decreased CXCR3 expression was recorded after cryopreservation, and fresh PBMCs were used in most assays.

Each TRB cDNA library was prepared by 5' RACE (with UMI labels). TCRdb reprocessed the 5' RACE reads; each CDR3 protein has one entry and no DNA is given. The sample has around 140,000 distinct CDR3 sequences; the top ten hold approximately 0.29%. This CDR3 comprises 18 residues. The clonotype comes from a human donor in good health. Some clones in this sample may be carry-over from other donors' samples. This chain links TRBV23-1 with TRBJ2-3; without DNA, the TCRdb call of TRBD1 cannot be checked. TRBV23-1 is an ORF, and what it does is uncertain. The sample was naive CXCR3- CD8+ T cells from blood. The sample's subset: CD45RO-CCR7+CD27+CD95- naive CD8+ T cells lacking CXCR3 (TNR3-). The CDR3: CASSQTPTWGSCTDTQYF.